The rows below give T cell receptor beta chains drawn from one sample of a study of metastatic and nonmetastatic thyroid tumors. TCRdb redid the clone calls on the PCR reads using MiXCR. Here the sample spans 25,000 to 30,000 clones, around 3.5% being singletons. Input material: blood. These receptors were collected from a male donor with papillary thyroid cancer or a benign thyroid nodule (not recorded which). Some clones in this sample may be carry-over from other donors' samples. The CDR3 runs from the conserved cysteine through the conserved F or W. Fields, in order: V gene, J gene, clone size, D gene, CDR3 protein, CDR3 DNA. A D gene is named only where the DNA matches it firmly. Part of the rows lack a size; the others show once, few, many or a class for expanded clones.

TRBV20-1	TRBJ2-1	many	-	CTGRTDNNEQFF	TGCACCGGACGGACAGATAACAATGAGCAGTTCTTC
TRBV6-1	TRBJ1-4	-	-	CAVTYRASNEKLFF	TGTGCCGTAACATACAGGGCGTCTAACGAAAAACTGTTTTTT
TRBV7-2	TRBJ2-5	-	TRBD1	CASRFYTGGSETQYF	TGTGCCAGCAGATTCTACACAGGGGGCTCAGAGACCCAGTACTTC
TRBV15	TRBJ1-3	few	-	CATSRDTGTKSNF	TGTGCCACCAGCAGAGACACCGGGACAAAGAGCAATTTT
TRBV20-1	TRBJ2-4	many	TRBD2	CSARTAGAVNIQYF	TGCAGTGCTAGAACCGCGGGAGCTGTAAACATTCAGTACTTC
TRBV9	TRBJ2-1	many	TRBD1	CASSESGTGGNEQFF	TGTGCCAGCAGCGAATCCGGGACAGGGGGGAATGAGCAGTTCTTC
TRBV27	TRBJ2-2	few	-	CASSLGRADGELFF	TGTGCCAGCAGTTTGGGCAGGGCGGACGGGGAGCTGTTTTTT
TRBV7-9	TRBJ1-3	many	-	CASSPIDGNTIYF	TGTGCCAGCAGCCCCATTGACGGAAACACCATATATTTT
TRBV4-3	TRBJ2-7	many	-	CASSQGWSGQMAYEQYF	TGCGCCAGCAGCCAAGGCTGGTCCGGGCAGATGGCCTACGAGCAGTACTTC
TRBV19	TRBJ1-5	many	TRBD1	CASNEQGISNQPQHF	TGTGCCAGTAACGAACAGGGGATAAGCAATCAGCCCCAGCATTTT
TRBV20-1	TRBJ2-1	many	-	CSAPLYNEQFF	TGCAGTGCTCCCCTCTACAATGAGCAGTTCTTC
TRBV5-8	TRBJ2-3	many	-	CASSSGPDTDTQYF	TGTGCCAGCAGCTCCGGCCCCGACACAGATACGCAGTATTTT
TRBV15	TRBJ1-5	-	-	CATSRDRTPGQPQHF	TGTGCCACCAGCAGAGATCGGACCCCGGGTCAGCCCCAGCATTTT
TRBV20-1	TRBJ2-1	many	TRBD2	CSAISGSGAFRSYNEQFF	TGCAGTGCTATTAGCGGGAGTGGGGCTTTTAGGTCCTACAATGAGCAGTTCTTC
TRBV19	TRBJ2-3	-	TRBD2	CASSTGLAATDTQYF	TGTGCCAGTAGTACGGGACTAGCAGCGACAGATACGCAGTATTTT
TRBV5-1	TRBJ1-2	few	TRBD1	CASSATGAEGYTF	TGCGCCAGCAGCGCTACAGGGGCCGAGGGCTACACCTTC
TRBV5-1	TRBJ2-7	many	-	CASSLVGSEQYF	TGCGCCAGCAGCTTGGTCGGTTCCGAGCAGTACTTC
TRBV6-1	TRBJ2-1	medium-sized	-	CASNGIREQFF	TGTGCCAGCAACGGGATAAGGGAGCAGTTCTTC
TRBV2	TRBJ2-5	many	-	CASSESRLETQYF	TGTGCCAGCAGTGAAAGTCGACTGGAGACCCAGTACTTC
TRBV20-1	TRBJ1-2	few	-	CSATGLNYGYTF	TGCAGTGCTACAGGGCTTAACTATGGCTACACCTTC
TRBV20-1	TRBJ2-4	many	-	CSARVAANLAKNIQYF	TGCAGTGCTAGGGTCGCGGCGAACCTAGCCAAAAACATTCAGTACTTC
TRBV5-1	TRBJ2-1	-	TRBD1	CASSSPLPGQGALNEQFF	TGCGCCAGCAGCTCGCCCCTTCCTGGACAGGGGGCTTTAAATGAGCAGTTCTTC
TRBV9	TRBJ2-7	many	-	CASSVGDGGAGYEQYF	TGTGCCAGCAGCGTAGGGGACGGGGGCGCGGGCTACGAGCAGTACTTC
TRBV12-3/TRBV12-4	TRBJ2-6	-	TRBD2	CASRRLAGRGGANVLTF	TGTGCCAGCAGACGACTAGCGGGACGGGGTGGGGCCAACGTCCTGACTTTC
TRBV11-2	TRBJ2-7	-	-	CASSLDQAVMYF	TGTGCCAGCAGCTTAGATCAAGCGGTGATGTACTTC
TRBV6-1	TRBJ2-6	-	-	CASSLTGTFGANVLTF	TGTGCCAGCAGCCTCACAGGGACGTTCGGGGCCAACGTCCTGACTTTC
TRBV15	TRBJ2-5	few	TRBD2	CATSRGRRGASQETQYF	TGTGCCACCAGCAGAGGGAGGCGGGGGGCGTCCCAAGAGACCCAGTACTTC
TRBV30	TRBJ1-2	many	-	CAWALRGAYGYTF	TGTGCCTGGGCCCTCAGGGGAGCATATGGCTACACCTTC
TRBV12-3/TRBV12-4	TRBJ2-1	few	TRBD1	CASSTTGTAYNEQFF	TGTGCCAGCAGCACGACCGGGACAGCCTACAATGAGCAGTTCTTC
TRBV6-2/TRBV6-3	TRBJ1-1	few	-	CASSTLQGTGNTEAFF	TGTGCCAGCAGTACACTCCAGGGGACGGGGAACACTGAAGCTTTCTTT
TRBV20-1	TRBJ1-5	-	-	CSARDYERQPQHF	TGCAGTGCTAGAGATTATGAGCGTCAGCCCCAGCATTTT
TRBV9	TRBJ2-2	few	-	CASSVTGTPTNTGELFF	TGTGCCAGCAGCGTTACAGGGACTCCTACAAACACCGGGGAGCTGTTTTTT
TRBV19	TRBJ1-1	many	-	CASSPLSTSEAFF	TGTGCCAGTAGTCCACTTAGTACCTCTGAAGCTTTCTTT
TRBV2	TRBJ1-3	-	-	CASSQELTGSGNTIYF	TGTGCCAGCAGTCAAGAGTTGACAGGCTCTGGAAACACCATATATTTT
TRBV19	TRBJ2-7	few	-	CASTPRWAGTGSYEQYF	TGTGCCAGTACCCCTCGCTGGGCGGGGACCGGGTCCTACGAGCAGTACTTC
TRBV13	TRBJ2-3	many	-	CASTGPARDTQYF	TGTGCCAGCACTGGCCCGGCTCGAGATACGCAGTATTTT
TRBV6-1	TRBJ2-1	medium-sized	-	CASNRARQTYNEQFF	TGTGCCAGCAATCGGGCACGTCAAACCTACAATGAGCAGTTCTTC
TRBV6-1	TRBJ2-7	few	-	CASSQVGGYEQYF	TGTGCCAGCAGTCAGGTAGGGGGCTACGAGCAGTACTTC
TRBV6-4	TRBJ2-3	-	-	CASSPASTDTQYF	TGTGCCAGCAGCCCCGCCAGCACAGATACGCAGTATTTT
TRBV2	TRBJ1-5	many	-	CASTQDHSNQPQHF	TGTGCCAGCACCCAGGATCATAGCAATCAGCCCCAGCATTTT
TRBV11-2	TRBJ2-7	many	TRBD1	CASSPRTGLGEQYF	TGTGCCAGCAGCCCGAGGACAGGGCTAGGGGAGCAGTACTTC
TRBV12-5	TRBJ1-2	few	-	CASGFPAGMGGYTF	TGTGCTAGTGGTTTTCCGGCTGGGATGGGAGGCTACACCTTC
TRBV3-2	TRBJ2-1	few	-	CASSQRMGLAGGNEQFF	TGTGCCAGCAGCCAAAGGATGGGACTAGCGGGAGGTAATGAGCAGTTCTTC
TRBV5-1	TRBJ2-1	-	TRBD2	CASSPSGTSYNEQFF	TGCGCCAGCAGCCCTTCCGGGACTAGTTACAATGAGCAGTTCTTC
TRBV20-1	TRBJ1-6	-	-	CSASTGLRGAYNSPLHF	TGCAGTGCTAGTACCGGGTTAAGGGGTGCCTATAATTCACCCCTCCACTTT
TRBV6-1	TRBJ1-1	-	-	CASIVLGGGDTEAFF	TGTGCCAGCATCGTTCTGGGGGGTGGGGACACGGAAGCTTTCTTT
TRBV6-8	TRBJ2-1	few	TRBD2	CASSEGWTSGSNEQFF	TGCGCCAGCAGTGAGGGTTGGACTAGCGGGAGCAATGAGCAGTTCTTC
TRBV19	TRBJ2-7	few	-	CASSILNAGYEQYF	TGTGCCAGTAGTATCCTAAACGCGGGCTACGAGCAGTACTTC
TRBV6-1	TRBJ2-1	many	TRBD2	CASRGTSRREQFF	TGTGCCAGCAGGGGGACTAGCCGACGTGAGCAGTTCTTC
TRBV3-1	TRBJ2-7	many	TRBD1	CASSQIGQGQYEQYF	TGTGCCAGCAGCCAAATTGGACAGGGGCAGTACGAGCAGTACTTC
TRBV6-1	TRBJ2-7	-	-	CASSEAEQYF	TGTGCCAGCAGTGAAGCCGAGCAGTACTTC
TRBV6-2/TRBV6-3	TRBJ1-3	-	TRBD1	CASRDRSSGYNIYF	TGTGCCAGCCGGGACAGGAGCTCTGGATACAACATATATTTT
TRBV11-2	TRBJ1-1	few	-	CASSLDLNTEAFF	TGTGCCAGCAGCTTAGACCTGAACACTGAAGCTTTCTTT
TRBV28	TRBJ2-3	medium-sized	TRBD2	CASSSAGGGRRTQYF	TGTGCCAGCAGTTCGGCGGGGGGGGGTAGACGTACGCAGTATTTT